This T cell receptor (beta chain) was documented in a study of T cell responses to AZD1222 COVID-19 vaccine. There are 16 residues in the CDR3. Germline CDR1 SGHRS, CDR2 YFSETQ. V lost 2 bases and J lost 5; bases outside the gene matches: 11. The repertoire was sequenced with immunoSEQ multiplex PCR; TCRdb's copy has only in-frame clones and lacks some. Found here are around 260,000 clones, approximately 95% of them singletons; the top ten hold less than 0.65%. This material consisted of peripheral blood, taken on day 0 of AZD1222 vaccination. The chain links TRBV5-1 to TRBJ2-7; 9 bases match TRBD2. The sequence came from an adult in good health. The CDR3 DNA follows: TGCGCCAGCAGCTTCCTAGCGGGGATCGGTTCCCACGAGCAGTACTTC. Its translation is CASSFLAGIGSHEQYF.